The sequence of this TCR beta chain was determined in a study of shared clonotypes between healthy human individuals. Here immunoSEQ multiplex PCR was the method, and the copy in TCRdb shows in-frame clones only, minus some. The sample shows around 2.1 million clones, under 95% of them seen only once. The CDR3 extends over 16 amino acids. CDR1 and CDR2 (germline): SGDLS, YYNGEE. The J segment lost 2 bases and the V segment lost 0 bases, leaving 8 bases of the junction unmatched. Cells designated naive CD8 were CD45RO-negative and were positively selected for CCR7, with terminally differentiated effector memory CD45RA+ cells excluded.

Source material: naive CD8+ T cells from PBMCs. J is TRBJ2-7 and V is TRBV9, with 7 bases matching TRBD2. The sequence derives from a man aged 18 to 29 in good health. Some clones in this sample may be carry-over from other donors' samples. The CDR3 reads CASSVDPLRGAYEQYF. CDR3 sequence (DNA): TGTGCCAGCAGCGTAGATCCCCTACGGGGGGCCTACGAGCAGTACTTC. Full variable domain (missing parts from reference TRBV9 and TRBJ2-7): DSGVTQTPKHLITATGQRVTLRCSPRSGDLSVYWYQQSLDQGLQFLIQYYNGEERAKGNILERFSAQQFPDLHSELNLSSLELGDSALYFCASSVDPLRGAYEQYFGPGTRLTVT.